These 20 T cell receptor beta chains were all obtained from the same sample, sequenced in a study of T-cell memory formation after mild COVID-19. TCRdb redid the calling of the 5' RACE reads with MiXCR, one entry per CDR3 protein. Of some 150,000 distinct CDR3 sequences in the sample, about 19% were seen once. Sample: PBMCs or a T cell subset sorted from them (not recorded which). These receptors were obtained from an adult woman who had mild COVID-19 (a few samples of this study predate the infection). Cell type and time point are not known.

This chain uses TRBV4-1 with TRBJ1-3; no firm D call. The V gene's germline CDR1 is MGHRA and CDR2 YSYEKL. The CDR3 runs to 15 residues. Trimming pared 1 base from V and 2 bases from J, leaving 9 bases between. The CDR3 here is CASSQARLTGNTIYF. In DNA, the CDR3 is TGCGCCAGCAGCCAAGCCCGACTAACTGGAAACACCATATATTTT.

The rearrangement links TRBV18 to TRBJ1-1; D unclear. This CDR3 contains 12 residues. The V end was cut by 6 bases, the J end by 3 bases, with 8 bases between. Germline CDR1 and CDR2: KGHSH and LQKENI. CDR3 protein: CASSHDHTEAFF. CDR3 in DNA: TGTGCCAGCTCCCATGACCACACTGAAGCTTTCTTT.

The V gene is TRBV21-1, the J gene TRBJ2-3; the table gives TRBD2 as D, unverified against the DNA. TRBV21-1 is classified as a pseudogene. The CDR3 extends over 16 amino acids. The CDR3 sequence: CASSNRGSGRGDTQYF. CDR3 nucleotides: TGTGCCAGCAGCAACCGGGGTAGCGGGAGAGGAGATACGCAGTATTTT.

The V gene is TRBV29-1, the J gene TRBJ1-1; 9 nucleotides agree with TRBD1. The germline gives CDR1 SQVTM, CDR2 ANQGSEA. J gave up 10 bases and V 6 bases, and 12 bases lay outside the gene matches. The CDR3 loop spans 13 amino acids. The CDR3 spells CSVRGTGNLVAFF. In DNA, the CDR3 is TGCAGCGTGAGGGGGACAGGGAACTTGGTAGCTTTCTTT.

This clonotype was found many times. The chain joins TRBV4-1 to TRBJ2-5, with 10 bases aligning to TRBD2. This CDR3 comprises 16 residues. CDR1 is MGHRA and CDR2 is YSYEKL in the germline V gene. V was clipped by 4 bases and J by 2 bases; unmatched bases: 7. CDR3 nucleotides: TGCGCCAGCAGCCGTTCTAGCGGGGGATCGCAAGAGACCCAGTACTTC. This translates into CASSRSSGGSQETQYF.

This sequence joins TRBV24-1 and TRBJ2-2; weak D call: TRBD2 (6 bases). The CDR3 consists of 13 residues. The germline V gene has CDR1 KGHDR and CDR2 SFDVKD. V was cut by 4 bases and J by 4 bases, with 6 bases left in between. The chain's CDR3 is CATSDGGTGELFF. The CDR3 nucleotides read TGTGCCACCAGTGACGGGGGCACCGGGGAGCTGTTTTTT.

This clonotype showed up just a few times. The chain links TRBV12-3 or TRBV12-4 to TRBJ2-7; 7 positions match TRBD2. The CDR3 sequence is 14 residues long. Trimming cost V 6 bases and J 9 bases; bases outside gene matches: 14. The CDR3 region is CASRRREGPLVQYF. CDR3 sequence (DNA): TGTGCCAGCAGACGAAGGGAGGGCCCCTTAGTGCAGTACTTC.

This clonotype came up a few times. The chain carries TRBV12-3 or TRBV12-4 and TRBJ1-5; no clear D. V lost 5 bases and J lost 10, with 18 bases in between. The CDR3 runs 14 residues. This chain's CDR3 is CASSARSGINPQHF. The CDR3 coding sequence is TGTGCCAGCAGTGCACGCTCCGGGATTAACCCCCAGCATTTT.

The chain employs TRBV4-1 and TRBJ2-2; 8 bases agree with TRBD2. Germline values: CDR1 MGHRA, CDR2 YSYEKL. V dropped 1 base and J dropped 5; count of bases not matched to a gene: 9. The CDR3 runs 17 residues. CDR3 DNA: TGCGCCAGCAGCCAAGTGTTAGCGGGAATAGTGACCGGGGAGCTGTTTTTT. Translation: CASSQVLAGIVTGELFF.

J is TRBJ2-7 and V is TRBV12-3 or TRBV12-4; 8 bases agree with TRBD1. The V segment lost 3 bases and the J segment 0 bases; nucleotides outside the gene matches: 1. This CDR3 has 14 residues. The CDR3 loop is CASSFGTGSYEQYF. The CDR3 DNA is TGTGCCAGCAGTTTCGGGACAGGCTCCTACGAGCAGTACTTC.

The sample holds a few counts of this clonotype. The chain combines TRBV4-1 with TRBJ1-1; tentative D call: TRBD1 (5 bases). Trimming stripped 4 bases from V and 0 bases from J, with 12 bases between. CDR1 is MGHRA, CDR2 YSYEKL, per germline. This CDR3 has 15 amino acids. The CDR3 sequence is CASSPYEGLNTEAFF. The CDR3, as DNA: TGCGCCAGCAGCCCTTATGAGGGGCTGAACACTGAAGCTTTCTTT.

The gene calls are TRBV5-4 and TRBJ1-6; D not certain. Trimming pared 0 bases from V and 9 bases from J, leaving 7 bases between. CDR3 length equals 13 residues. Germline values: CDR1 SGHNT, CDR2 YYREEE (reference sequence). This CDR3 reads CASSLDSGSPLHF. CDR3 DNA: TGTGCCAGCAGCTTGGACAGCGGTTCACCCCTCCACTTT.

The chain couples TRBV7-9 to TRBJ1-6, with unresolved D. V was clipped by 1 base and J by 9 bases, with 7 bases between them. Looked up from germline, CDR1 is SEHNR and CDR2 is FQNEAQ (reference sequence). The CDR3 is made up of 13 amino acids. CDR3 residues: CASSLEGSSPLHF. In DNA form, the CDR3 reads TGTGCCAGCAGCTTAGAAGGGAGTTCACCCCTCCACTTT.

This clonotype has a handful of counts. The genes are TRBV24-1 and TRBJ2-1, with 10 bases matching TRBD2. V trimming: 9 bases; J trimming: 4 bases; junction bases outside the gene matches: 5. CDR1 and CDR2 from the germline V gene are KGHDR and SFDVKD. The CDR3 runs 14 residues. This CDR3 reads CATSGTSAYNEQFF. CDR3 nucleotide sequence: TGTGCCACCTCCGGGACTAGCGCATACAATGAGCAGTTCTTC.

Only a few counts were recorded for this clonotype. The CDR3 coding sequence is TGTGCCAGCAGCGCAATTGGGCGGGGGGCGGCAGATACGCAGTATTTT. This encodes CASSAIGRGAADTQYF. The chain uses TRBV7-8 and TRBJ2-3; 8 bases match TRBD2. The CDR3 length is 16 residues. V lost 5 bases and J lost 4; bases outside the gene matches: 11. CDR1 and CDR2 from the germline V gene are SGHVS and FQNEAQ.

A few counts support this clonotype. V and J are TRBV9 and TRBJ2-7; maybe TRBD1 (5 bases). Germline V CDR1 and CDR2: SGDLS, YYNGEE. The CDR3 has 15 amino acids. Trimming took off 0 bases at V and 3 bases at J, with 13 bases between the two ends. In DNA, the CDR3 is TGTGCCAGCAGCGTAGAAAGTTGGGGCGGCTACGAGCAGTACTTC. This translates into CASSVESWGGYEQYF.

The J gene is TRBJ1-6, the V gene TRBV30, with D possibly matching TRBD1 (6 bases). V lost 4 bases to trimming and J lost 5 bases, with 9 bases between them. The length of the CDR3 is 13 residues. Looked up from germline, CDR1 is GTSNPN and CDR2 is SVGIG (reference sequence). The CDR3 bases are TGTGCCTGGAAGGACAGCAATAATTCACCCCTCCACTTT. Amino acids: CAWKDSNNSPLHF.

The chain carries TRBV4-3 and TRBJ2-1; D gene uncertain. Germline CDR1 and CDR2: LGHNA and YSLEER. The CDR3 totals 16 residues. Trimming took 0 bases from V and 2 from J, leaving 11 bases between them. The CDR3 DNA reads as TGCGCCAGCAGCCAAGAAGTCAGGCCCCCCTACAATGAGCAGTTCTTC. Translated, it gives CASSQEVRPPYNEQFF.

The chain is built from TRBV7-3 and TRBJ2-3; 12 nucleotides line up with TRBD2. This CDR3 spans 15 amino acids. From germline, CDR1 is SGHTA and CDR2 FQGTGA. With V trimmed by 4 bases and J by 5 bases, 4 bases remained unmatched. The CDR3 loop is CASSSQGLAGDTQYF. Written as DNA, the CDR3 is TGTGCCAGCAGCTCCCAGGGACTAGCGGGAGATACGCAGTATTTT.

This clonotype has more than one count but fewer than ten. The chain carries TRBV4-1 and TRBJ1-1; 9 nucleotides match TRBD1. The ends lost 4 bases at V and 11 bases at J; junction bases unmatched: 17. There are 16 residues in the CDR3. The germline V gene encodes CDR1 MGHRA and CDR2 YSYEKL. The CDR3 DNA follows: TGCGCCAGCAGCCCTTCAGAACTCCGGGACAGGGTGTACGCTTTCTTT. Translating gives CASSPSELRDRVYAFF.